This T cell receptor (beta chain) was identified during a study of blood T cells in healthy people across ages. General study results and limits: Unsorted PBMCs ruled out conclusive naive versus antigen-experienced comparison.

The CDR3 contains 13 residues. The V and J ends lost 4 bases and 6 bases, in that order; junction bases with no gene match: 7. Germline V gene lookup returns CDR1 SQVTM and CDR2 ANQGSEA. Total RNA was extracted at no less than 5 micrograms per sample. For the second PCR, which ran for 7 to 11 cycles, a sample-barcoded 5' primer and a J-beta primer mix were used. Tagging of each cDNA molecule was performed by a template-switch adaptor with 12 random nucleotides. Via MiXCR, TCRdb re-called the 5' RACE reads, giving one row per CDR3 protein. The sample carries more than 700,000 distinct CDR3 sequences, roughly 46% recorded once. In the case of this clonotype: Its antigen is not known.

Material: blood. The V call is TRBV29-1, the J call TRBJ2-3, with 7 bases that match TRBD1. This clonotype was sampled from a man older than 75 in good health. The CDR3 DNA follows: TGCAGCGTTGGAGACAGGGTATACGATACGCAGTATTTT. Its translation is CSVGDRVYDTQYF.